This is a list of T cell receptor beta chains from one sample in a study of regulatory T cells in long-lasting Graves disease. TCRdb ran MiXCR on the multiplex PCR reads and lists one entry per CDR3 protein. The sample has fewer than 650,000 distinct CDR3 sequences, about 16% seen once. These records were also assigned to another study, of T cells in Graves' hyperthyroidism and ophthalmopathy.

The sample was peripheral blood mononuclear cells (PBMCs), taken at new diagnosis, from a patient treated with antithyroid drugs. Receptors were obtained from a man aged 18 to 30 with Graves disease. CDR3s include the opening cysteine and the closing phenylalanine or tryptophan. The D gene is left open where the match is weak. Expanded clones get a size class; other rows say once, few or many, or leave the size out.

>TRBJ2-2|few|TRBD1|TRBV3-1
CASSSRTGPNTGELFF
TGTGCCAGCAGCTCTCGGACAGGGCCAAACACCGGGGAGCTGTTTTTT
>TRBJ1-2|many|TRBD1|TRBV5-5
CASSSGTENYGYTF
TGTGCCAGCAGCTCCGGGACAGAAAACTATGGCTACACCTTC
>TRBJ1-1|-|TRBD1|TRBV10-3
CAIEGAGEAFF
TGTGCCATTGAGGGGGCGGGAGAAGCTTTCTTT
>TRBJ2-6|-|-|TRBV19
CASSIASPRVGANVLTF
TGTGCCAGTAGTATAGCCTCCCCCAGGGTTGGGGCCAACGTCCTGACTTTC
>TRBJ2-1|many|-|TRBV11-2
CASSLVEDTYNEQFF
TGTGCCAGCAGCTTGGTTGAGGACACATACAATGAGCAGTTCTTC
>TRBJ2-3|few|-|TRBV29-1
CSVSWGVASTDTQYF
TGCAGCGTCTCGTGGGGGGTGGCCTCCACAGATACGCAGTATTTT
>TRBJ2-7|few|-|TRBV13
CASSLDGSTPSYEQYF
TGTGCCAGCAGCTTAGATGGTAGCACACCCTCCTACGAGCAGTACTTC
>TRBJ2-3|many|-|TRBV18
CASSPSGSTDTQYF
TGCGCCAGCAGTCCCAGCGGTAGCACAGATACGCAGTATTTT
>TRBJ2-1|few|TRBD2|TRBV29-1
CSVLLSSGRNNEQFF
TGCAGCGTCTTACTTTCTAGCGGGAGAAACAATGAGCAGTTCTTC
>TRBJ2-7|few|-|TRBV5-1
CASSLLGPGQLGEEYEQYF
TGCGCCAGCAGCTTGTTGGGCCCCGGGCAGCTAGGCGAGGAGTACGAGCAGTACTTC
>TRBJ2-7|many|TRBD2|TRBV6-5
CASSYSASGSSYEQYF
TGTGCCAGCAGTTACTCGGCTAGCGGCAGCTCCTACGAGCAGTACTTC
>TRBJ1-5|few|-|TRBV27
CASSFPGPYNQPQHF
TGTGCCAGCAGTTTCCCTGGGCCCTACAATCAGCCCCAGCATTTT
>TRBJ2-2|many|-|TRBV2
CASGPSGNSNTGELFF
TGTGCCAGCGGCCCAAGTGGGAACTCTAACACCGGGGAGCTGTTTTTT
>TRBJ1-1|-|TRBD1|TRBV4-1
CASSLNRGRDTEAFF
TGCGCCAGCAGCCTTAACAGGGGGCGAGACACTGAAGCTTTCTTT
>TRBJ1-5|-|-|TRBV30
CAWSGRDNQPQHF
TGTGCCTGGAGTGGTAGGGACAATCAGCCCCAGCATTTT
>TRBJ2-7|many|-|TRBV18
CASSQPGQTTYEQYF
TGTGCCAGCTCACAACCGGGACAAACTACCTACGAGCAGTACTTC
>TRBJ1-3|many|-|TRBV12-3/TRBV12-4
CASSYSGNTIYF
TGTGCCAGCAGTTATTCCGGAAACACCATATATTTT
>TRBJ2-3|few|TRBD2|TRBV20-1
CSARTTSGGTYTQYF
TGCAGTGCTAGAACCACTAGCGGGGGCACGTATACGCAGTATTTT
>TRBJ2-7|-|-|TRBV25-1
CASSPRQAAYEQYF
TGTGCCAGCAGTCCGCGACAGGCGGCCTACGAGCAGTACTTC
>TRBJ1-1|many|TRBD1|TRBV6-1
CASSQGQGAGNTEAFF
TGTGCCAGCAGTCAAGGACAGGGGGCCGGGAACACTGAAGCTTTCTTT
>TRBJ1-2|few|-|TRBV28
CASSFAGLNYGYTF
TGTGCCAGCAGTTTCGCAGGTCTAAACTATGGCTACACCTTC
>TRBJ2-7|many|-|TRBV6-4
CASIGSSSSYEQYF
TGTGCCAGCATTGGGTCTAGTAGCTCCTACGAGCAGTACTTC
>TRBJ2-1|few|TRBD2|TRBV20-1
CSGAGGGYNEQFF
TGCAGTGGGGCGGGAGGGGGGTACAATGAGCAGTTCTTC
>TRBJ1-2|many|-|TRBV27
CASSLSWAYGYTF
TGTGCCAGCAGTTTATCGTGGGCCTATGGCTACACCTTC
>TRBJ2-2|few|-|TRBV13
CASSLGRLVMAGELFF
TGTGCCAGCAGCTTAGGCCGACTAGTTATGGCCGGGGAGCTGTTTTTT
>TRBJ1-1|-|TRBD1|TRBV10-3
CAIRRLGQGRNTEAFF
TGTGCCATCAGACGACTGGGACAGGGAAGGAACACTGAAGCTTTCTTT